This entry is about one TCR beta chain. A junction boundary mismatches the germline segment, possibly from a read error. This sample was taken from a study of blood T cell repertoires in COVID-19. The data were produced by immunoSEQ multiplex PCR, yet TCRdb's version contains in-frame clones alone and is incomplete. This repertoire shows about 350,000 clones, about 89% found once; its top ten account for approximately 5.3%. Germline V CDR1 and CDR2: SSHAT, FNYEAQ (reference sequence). This CDR3 is 13 amino acids long. The TCR originated in a woman aged 25 to 39 who had recovered from COVID-19. Sequenced: PBMCs or T cells enriched from blood (not recorded which). The rearrangement uses TRBV7-7 and TRBJ2-3; D is possibly TRBD1 (5 bases). CDR3 in amino acids: CASSRGRGDTQYF. CDR3 DNA sequence: TGTGCTAGCAGTCGAGGAAGGGGAGATACGCAGTATTTT.